The clone carrying this T cell receptor beta chain appeared many times. The study enrolled patients aged 18 to 65 with newly diagnosed hyperthyroidism of under 2 months' duration. Patients were excluded for uncontrolled infection, other autoimmune disease, pregnancy or lactation. On the basis of clinical symptoms, serum thyroxine and TRAb, thyroid ultrasound and orbital computed tomography, diagnoses were made. V was trimmed by 2 bases and J by 6 bases, leaving 16 bases between them. The CDR3 has 15 amino acids. This record belongs to a study of T cells in Graves' hyperthyroidism and ophthalmopathy. Amplified TCR beta CDR3 regions derived from RNA transcripts. TCR CDR3 regions were first amplified by RT-PCR with HTBI primers. Via MiXCR, TCRdb re-called the multiplex PCR reads, giving one row per CDR3 protein. This table holds roughly 840,000 distinct CDR3 sequences, roughly 40% found once.

The chain links TRBV12-3 or TRBV12-4 to TRBJ1-2; no clear D. Material for sequencing was blood. The receptor's source is a man between 18 and 29 years old with Graves' hyperthyroidism. The CDR3 region has the DNA TGTGCCAGCAGTTTAAGGCCCTGGGCGGAAGATGGCTACACCTTC. Translated, it gives CASSLRPWAEDGYTF.